This record concerns one TCR beta chain sequence. Its antigen is not known. This specimen comes from a study of cytomegalovirus exposure and HLA in healthy donors. Study-level findings and limits: The later analysis indicated that the majority of CMV-associated TCR beta chains appeared HLA-restricted.

Both 60 Vbeta primers and 13 Jbeta primers went into the PCR. The table came from immunoSEQ multiplex PCR; TCRdb's copy has only in-frame clones and leaves some out. Its clone listing holds fewer than 85,000 clones. Material for sequencing was PBMCs. This clonotype was obtained from a woman aged 40-49 years in good health and CMV-seropositive.

In DNA form, the CDR3 reads TGTGCCAGCAGCGTAGAGAGCGGGACTAGCACAGATACGCAGTATTTT. It translates to CASSVESGTSTDTQYF. This sequence joins TRBV9 and TRBJ2-3, with 7 bases that match TRBD2. V lost 0 bases to trimming and J lost 0 bases; unmatched junction nucleotides: 4. CDR1 and CDR2 (germline): SGDLS, YYNGEE. This CDR3 contains 16 residues. Filled out from reference TRBV9 and TRBJ2-3, the complete variable domain reads DSGVTQTPKHLITATGQRVTLRCSPRSGDLSVYWYQQSLDQGLQFLIQYYNGEERAKGNILERFSAQQFPDLHSELNLSSLELGDSALYFCASSVESGTSTDTQYFGPGTRLTVL.